This TCR beta chain originates from a study of regulatory and conventional T cells in breast cancer (dated by TCRdb to between 2014 and 2016). Remarks on this clonotype: This receptor's antigen is unknown. No per-base quality is available; no much larger clone lies one base away.

To prepare the library, PCR was applied. Sequenced using an Illumina MiSeq. TCRdb's own reprocessing of the public reads used fastp at Q25 and MiXCR and kept productive beta chains. Merged by CDR3 protein, the rows form single entries marked with the most common genes and DNA. The sample data list around 15,000 distinct CDR3 sequences, and 30% to 35% of these were observed just once. Of the sample, 1.5% to 2% falls within the top ten clones. The CDR3 sequence holds 15 residues, the cysteine and phenylalanine included. Only CDR3 DNA remains: 45 bases, in frame from the first base. CDR1 is given as MNHNY and CDR2 as SVGAGI, both from the germline V gene (reference sequence). From V the trimming removes 2 bases and from J it removes 3 bases, while the gene matches leave 4 bases of the junction unaccounted for.

The rearranged chain carries TRBV6-6 and TRBJ1-5; TRBD1 fits 7 bases in the junction. The origin of this receptor is a female donor in good health. The sample was conventional T cells from blood. The nucleotide sequence is TGTGCCAGCAGTTACGTGACAGGGTCCAATCAGCCCCAGCATTTT. Its protein product is CASSYVTGSNQPQHF.